This T cell receptor (beta chain) originates from a study of T cell repertoires in cytomegalovirus infection. Across the study: HLA-C-restricted CMV epitopes, recently identified, and well-studied HLA-B-restricted ones were used by the study. Indicated by public TCR beta signatures were CMV infection and matching HLA type.

Regarding the study as a whole: Clonotypes of TCR beta that were HLA-C-restricted and CMV-specific dominated the ex vivo response. Public TCR beta family frequency separated CMV-and-HLA carriers, including in an independent cohort.

A remark on this clonotype: Its target is not known.

From the reads, TCRdb called clonotypes with MiXCR, one entry per CDR3 protein. The profile covers 700,000 to 950,000 distinct CDR3 sequences, with approximately 32% appearing a single time and approximately 13% taken by the ten largest. Germline assignment: CDR1 MNHEY and CDR2 SVGEGT. The CDR3 sequence is 16 residues long. Trimming shortened V by 5 bases and J by 1 base, and 16 bases separated the two germline ends. This chain connects TRBV6-2 or TRBV6-3 to TRBJ2-3; the D is unclear. The receptor was isolated from a human donor in good health (CMV status not recorded). Some clones in this sample may be carry-over from other donors' samples. The sample consisted of cultured CD8+ T cells from PBMCs, taken from culture after CMV antigen stimulation. CDR3 region: CASSPPGRLGTDTQYF. The CDR3 DNA reads TGTGCCAGCAGTCCCCCGGGTCGTCTAGGCACAGATACGCAGTATTTT.